This T cell receptor (beta chain) was recovered during a study of immune evolution from preneoplasia to lung adenocarcinoma. Study outcomes and limitations: From normal lung to invasive adenocarcinoma, top clone frequencies appeared to decrease. Clonality was highest in normal lung, lower in later-stage lesions apparently.

The V gene's germline CDR1 is LNHNV and CDR2 YYDKDF (reference sequence). This CDR3 has 16 residues. With 3 bases removed from V and 6 bases from J, the gap between germline ends came to 18 bases. This table comes from immunoSEQ multiplex PCR, and its TCRdb copy is limited to in-frame clones, with some not included. The sample records roughly 2,500 clones, about 79% being singletons. H&E slides confirmed each diagnosis, reviewed by two pathologists independently. A remark on this clone: The antigen remains undetermined.

The chain is built from TRBV15 and TRBJ1-5; weak D call: TRBD1 (6 bases). The sequence was collected from a person in their 70s with lung adenocarcinoma. The specimen was FFPE atypical adenomatous hyperplasia tissue from the lung. Indicated subset: atypical adenomatous hyperplasia (AAH), lung preneoplasia. CDR3 nucleotides: TGTGCCACCAGCAGTTTCGCAGGGGTTTCTATTCAGCCCCAGCATTTT. Protein: CATSSFAGVSIQPQHF.